This TCR beta chain is drawn from a study of T cell changes during pregnancy in multiple sclerosis. Method: immunoSEQ multiplex PCR; TCRdb's copy keeps in-frame clones and lacks some. In the table there are around 100,000 clones, roughly 90% of which are singletons. Germline V CDR1 and CDR2: ENHRY, SYGVKD. The CDR3 has 14 amino acids. The V end lost 6 bases, the J end lost 3 bases, and 9 bases lay between the germline ends. This sample comprised peripheral blood, obtained in the third trimester of pregnancy. The sequence was collected from a female donor with multiple sclerosis, enrolled in a pregnancy study. The chain combines TRBV10-3 with TRBJ2-6, with D maybe TRBD1 (6 bases). CDR3 nucleotides: TGTGCCATCAGACAGGGTGGTGGGGCCAACGTCCTGACTTTC. It yields the protein CAIRQGGGANVLTF.